A selection of T cell receptor beta chains follows, all from one sample in a study of T cell responses to AZD1222 COVID-19 vaccine. Data came from immunoSEQ multiplex PCR; TCRdb stores just in-frame clones and leaves some out. Found here are 150,000 to 200,000 clones, roughly 92% of them singletons; the top ten hold 8% to 13%. The sample here was peripheral blood, taken on day 0 of AZD1222 vaccination. The receptors originated from an adult in good health. CDR3s include the opening cysteine and the closing phenylalanine or tryptophan. D genes are given only for firm matches. Clone size is given for some rows only: seen once, a few or many times, or a class if the clone is expanded.

>-|TRBJ1-4|-|TRBV7-9
TGTGCCAGCAGCCCCCGAAGAGGGGCTAATGAAAAACTGTTTTTT
CASSPRRGANEKLFF
>few|TRBJ1-5|-|TRBV2
TGTGCCAGCAGACAGGGAAGGGGTCAGGGTCAGCCCCAGCATTTT
CASRQGRGQGQPQHF
>-|TRBJ1-5|-|TRBV6-4
TGTGCCAGCAGTGACTCAGGCAGGCGACGGGTAAATCAGCCCCAGCATTTT
CASSDSGRRRVNQPQHF
>-|TRBJ1-5|-|TRBV2
TGTGCCAGCAGCCCCACCGTGGGGAGTCGCAATCAGCCCCAGCATTTT
CASSPTVGSRNQPQHF
>-|TRBJ1-4|-|TRBV18
TGTGCCAGCTCACCCAGGAGCATGGGGAATGAAAAACTGTTTTTT
CASSPRSMGNEKLFF
>-|TRBJ1-1|-|TRBV7-6
TGTGCCAGCAGCTTAGGCGTCCACTCGAACACTGAAGCTTTCTTT
CASSLGVHSNTEAFF
>-|TRBJ2-1|TRBD2|TRBV28
TGTGCCAGCAGCCAGGGACTAGCGGGAGGGGGCTATGAGCAGTTCTTC
CASSQGLAGGGYEQFF
>-|TRBJ1-4|-|TRBV4-3
TGCGCCAGCAGCCAAGGAATGGGTGCCGAGGCCGGGGGATATGAAAAACTGTTTTTT
CASSQGMGAEAGGYEKLFF
>-|TRBJ2-3|-|TRBV27
TGTGCCAGCAGTTTTTTACGGGGAGATACGCAGTATTTT
CASSFLRGDTQYF
>-|TRBJ1-5|-|TRBV19
TGTGCCAGTAGTATAGACCACTATAGCAATCAGCCCCAGCATTTT
CASSIDHYSNQPQHF
>-|TRBJ2-1|-|TRBV4-1
TGCGCCAGCAGCCAAGATCTGTCAGTCAATGAGCAGTTCTTC
CASSQDLSVNEQFF
>-|TRBJ2-6|-|TRBV6-6
TGTGCCAGCCGCCTTGTGTGGTCTGGGGCCAACGTCCTGACTTTC
CASRLVWSGANVLTF
>once|TRBJ1-1|-|TRBV6-6
TGTGCCAGCAGTTACGCGAACACTGAAGCTTTCTTT
CASSYANTEAFF
>once|TRBJ1-5|-|TRBV28
TGTGCCAGCAAAGCTGGCGGACTGGGTCAGCCCCAGCATTTT
CASKAGGLGQPQHF
>few|TRBJ2-2|TRBD1|TRBV3-1/TRBV3-2
TGTGCCAGCAGGGAGGGACAGGTCTTTTATAACACCGGGGAGCTGTTTTTT
CASREGQVFYNTGELFF
>once|TRBJ2-5|-|TRBV19
TGTGCCAGTAGTGTCGGGGAGACCCAGTACTTC
CASSVGETQYF
>once|TRBJ1-1|-|TRBV5-5
TGTGCCAGCAGCCTGGGACCTGACACTGAAGCTTTCTTT
CASSLGPDTEAFF
>-|TRBJ1-2|-|TRBV25-1
TGTGCCGCTAAGGAGGTTAGCGGTGACGGCTACACCTTC
CAAKEVSGDGYTF
>-|TRBJ1-5|-|TRBV6-1
TGTGCCAGCAGTGAGGGTTCCAATCAGCCCCAGCATTTT
CASSEGSNQPQHF
>-|TRBJ2-5|-|TRBV5-1
TGCGCCAGCACCCAATTGGGGGGGCGACAAGAGACCCAGTACTTC
CASTQLGGRQETQYF
>-|TRBJ2-4|TRBD2|TRBV19
TGTGCCAGTAGTACAGACCCGACTAGCGGGCTAGCCAAAAACATTCAGTACTTC
CASSTDPTSGLAKNIQYF
>-|TRBJ1-2|-|TRBV2
TGTGCCAGCGACCGGACAGACTATTATGGCTACACCTTC
CASDRTDYYGYTF
>-|TRBJ2-1|TRBD2|TRBV27
TGTGCCAGCAGCCTCGCCGGGAGGTACAATGAGCAGTTCTTC
CASSLAGRYNEQFF
>-|TRBJ1-1|TRBD1|TRBV19
TGTGCCAGTAGTATAGGCAGCAGGGGGAGAGCCATGAACACTGAAGCTTTCTTT
CASSIGSRGRAMNTEAFF
>once|TRBJ2-5|-|TRBV29-1
TGCAGCGCCGGGACATCCCGGCCTGAGACCCAGTACTTC
CSAGTSRPETQYF
>once|TRBJ2-1|TRBD2|TRBV28
TGTGCCAGCAGACTTCTAGCGGGAGGGCTCAATGAGCAGTTCTTC
CASRLLAGGLNEQFF
>-|TRBJ1-5|TRBD1|TRBV6-5
TGTGCCAGCAGTTTTACAGGGGCCTCCCGCCAGCCCCAGCATTTT
CASSFTGASRQPQHF
>-|TRBJ1-4|-|TRBV30
TGTGCCTGGACCGGCCAGGGTAATGAAAAACTGTTTTTT
CAWTGQGNEKLFF
>-|TRBJ1-4|TRBD1|TRBV2
TGTGCCAGCAGTGAAGCAGGGGGCGGGACTAATGAAAAACTGTTTTTT
CASSEAGGGTNEKLFF
>-|TRBJ2-7|TRBD2|TRBV3-1/TRBV3-2
TGTGCCAGCAGCCAAGGGGATTGGACTAGCGGTAACTACGAGCAGTACTTC
CASSQGDWTSGNYEQYF
>-|TRBJ1-1|TRBD1|TRBV9
TGTGCCAGCAGCGTAGTTAGAGCGACAGGGTGGGAGACTGAAGCTTTCTTT
CASSVVRATGWETEAFF